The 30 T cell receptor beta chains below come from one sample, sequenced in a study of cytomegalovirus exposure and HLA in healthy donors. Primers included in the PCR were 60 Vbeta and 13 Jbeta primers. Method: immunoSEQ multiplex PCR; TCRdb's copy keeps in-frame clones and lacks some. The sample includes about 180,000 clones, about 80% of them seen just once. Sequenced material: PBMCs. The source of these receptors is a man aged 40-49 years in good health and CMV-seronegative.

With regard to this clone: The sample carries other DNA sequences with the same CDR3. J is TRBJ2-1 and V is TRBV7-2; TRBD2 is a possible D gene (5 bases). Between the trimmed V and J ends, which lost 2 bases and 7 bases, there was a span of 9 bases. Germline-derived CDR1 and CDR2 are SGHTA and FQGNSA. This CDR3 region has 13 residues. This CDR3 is CASSLSRGNEQFF. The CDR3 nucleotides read TGTGCCAGCAGCTTAAGTCGGGGTAATGAGCAGTTCTTC.

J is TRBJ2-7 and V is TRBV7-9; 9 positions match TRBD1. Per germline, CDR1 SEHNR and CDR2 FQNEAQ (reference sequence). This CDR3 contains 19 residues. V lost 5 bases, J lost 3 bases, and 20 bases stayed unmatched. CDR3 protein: CASSRTRDRDLQGDYEQYF. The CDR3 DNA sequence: TGTGCCAGCAGCCGGACCCGGGACAGGGATCTCCAAGGGGACTACGAGCAGTACTTC.

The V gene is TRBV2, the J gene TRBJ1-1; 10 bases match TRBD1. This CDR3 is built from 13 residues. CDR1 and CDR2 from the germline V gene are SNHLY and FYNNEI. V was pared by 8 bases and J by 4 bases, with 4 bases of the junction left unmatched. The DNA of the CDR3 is TGTGCCAGCTTGACAGGGGGCGTCACTGAAGCTTTCTTT. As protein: CASLTGGVTEAFF.

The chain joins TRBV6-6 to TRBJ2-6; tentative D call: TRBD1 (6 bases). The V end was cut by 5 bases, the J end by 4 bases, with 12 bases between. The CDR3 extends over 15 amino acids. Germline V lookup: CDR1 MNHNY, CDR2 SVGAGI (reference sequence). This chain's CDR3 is CASSDGGSGANVLTF. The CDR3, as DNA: TGTGCCAGCAGTGATGGGGGCTCCGGGGCCAACGTCCTGACTTTC.

The CDR3 protein is CASSLAGLRSGYTF. The CDR3 bases are TGTGCCAGCAGCTTAGCGGGTTTGAGGAGCGGCTACACCTTC. The chain recombines TRBV7-8 with TRBJ1-2; no clear D. This CDR3 has 14 amino acids. Germline lookup yields CDR1 SGHVS and CDR2 FQNEAQ. Trimming pared 0 bases from V and 8 bases from J, leaving 13 bases between.

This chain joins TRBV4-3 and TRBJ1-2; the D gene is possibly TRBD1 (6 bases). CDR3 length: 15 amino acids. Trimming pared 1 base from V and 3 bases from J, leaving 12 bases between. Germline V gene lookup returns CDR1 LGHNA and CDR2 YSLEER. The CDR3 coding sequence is TGCGCCAGCAGCCAAGGTCAGGGGCATGACTATGGCTACACCTTC. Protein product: CASSQGQGHDYGYTF.

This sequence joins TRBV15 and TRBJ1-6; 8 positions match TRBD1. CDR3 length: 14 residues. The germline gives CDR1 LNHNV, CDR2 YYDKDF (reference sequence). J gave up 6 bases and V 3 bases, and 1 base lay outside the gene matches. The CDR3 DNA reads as TGTGCCACCAGCAGGACAGGGGTTAATTCACCCCTCCACTTT. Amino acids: CATSRTGVNSPLHF.

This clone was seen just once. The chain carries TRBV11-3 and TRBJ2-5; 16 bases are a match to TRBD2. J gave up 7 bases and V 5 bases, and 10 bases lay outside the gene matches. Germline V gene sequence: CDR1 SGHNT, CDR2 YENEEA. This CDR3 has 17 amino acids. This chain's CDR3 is CASSLLSGTSGGGTQYF. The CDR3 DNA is TGTGCCAGCAGCCTCCTCTCCGGGACTAGCGGGGGGGGGACCCAGTACTTC.

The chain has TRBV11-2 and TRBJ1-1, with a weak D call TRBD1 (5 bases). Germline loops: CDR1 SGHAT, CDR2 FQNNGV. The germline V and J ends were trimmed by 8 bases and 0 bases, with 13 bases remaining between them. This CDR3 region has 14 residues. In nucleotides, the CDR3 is TGTGCCAGCGGCGGGGGGGGGTTGAACACTGAAGCTTTCTTT. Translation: CASGGGGLNTEAFF.

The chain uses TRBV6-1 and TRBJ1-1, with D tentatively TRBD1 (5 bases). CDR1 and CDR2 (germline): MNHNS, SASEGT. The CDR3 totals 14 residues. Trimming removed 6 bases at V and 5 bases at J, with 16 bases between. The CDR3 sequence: CASSPPGGETEAFF. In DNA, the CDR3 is TGTGCCAGCAGCCCTCCCGGGGGGGAGACTGAAGCTTTCTTT.

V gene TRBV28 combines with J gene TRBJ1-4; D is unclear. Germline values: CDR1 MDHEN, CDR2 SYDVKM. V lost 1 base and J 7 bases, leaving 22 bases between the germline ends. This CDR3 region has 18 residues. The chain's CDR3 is CASSLSPPVGRGAEKLFF. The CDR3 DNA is TGTGCCAGCAGTTTATCCCCGCCGGTGGGCCGGGGTGCTGAAAAACTGTTTTTT.

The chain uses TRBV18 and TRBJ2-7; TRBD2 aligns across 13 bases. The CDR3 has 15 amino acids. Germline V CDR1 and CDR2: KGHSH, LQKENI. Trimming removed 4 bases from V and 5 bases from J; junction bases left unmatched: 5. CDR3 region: CASSLRTSGSNEQYF. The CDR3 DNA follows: TGTGCCAGCTCACTTCGGACTAGCGGGAGTAACGAGCAGTACTTC.

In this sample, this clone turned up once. The CDR3 DNA follows: TGTGCCAGCAGCGCTACTAGATATGAGCAGTTCTTC. This gives the protein CASSATRYEQFF. The chain employs TRBV2 and TRBJ2-1, with a weak D call TRBD2 (5 bases). CDR1 and CDR2 from the germline V gene are SNHLY and FYNNEI. Trimming pared 6 bases from V and 8 bases from J, leaving 11 bases between. The CDR3 is made up of 12 amino acids.

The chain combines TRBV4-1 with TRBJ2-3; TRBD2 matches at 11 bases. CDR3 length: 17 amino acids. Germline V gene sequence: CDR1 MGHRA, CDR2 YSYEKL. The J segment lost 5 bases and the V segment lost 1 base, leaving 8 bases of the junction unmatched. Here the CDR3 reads CASSQVTSGGRRDTQYF. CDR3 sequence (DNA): TGCGCCAGCAGCCAAGTTACTAGCGGGGGTCGGAGAGATACGCAGTATTTT.

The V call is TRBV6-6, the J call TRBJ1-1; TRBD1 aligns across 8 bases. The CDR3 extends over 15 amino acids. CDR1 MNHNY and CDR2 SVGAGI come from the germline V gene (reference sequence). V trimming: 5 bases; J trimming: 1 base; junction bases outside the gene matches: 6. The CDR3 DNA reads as TGTGCCAGCAGTGTTAGGACAGGGAGGAACACTGAAGCTTTCTTT. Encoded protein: CASSVRTGRNTEAFF.

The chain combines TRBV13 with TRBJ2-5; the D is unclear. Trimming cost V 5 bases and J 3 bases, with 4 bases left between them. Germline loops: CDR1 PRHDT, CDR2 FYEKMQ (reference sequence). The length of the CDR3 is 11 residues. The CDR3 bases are TGTGCCAGCAGCACTGAAGAGACCCAGTACTTC. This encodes CASSTEETQYF.

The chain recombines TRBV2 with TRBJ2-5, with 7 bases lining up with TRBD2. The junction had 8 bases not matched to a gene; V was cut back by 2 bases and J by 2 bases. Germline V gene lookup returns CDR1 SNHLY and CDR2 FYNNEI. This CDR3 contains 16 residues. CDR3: CASSERPSGKQETQYF. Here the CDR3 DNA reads TGTGCCAGCAGTGAAAGGCCTAGCGGCAAACAAGAGACCCAGTACTTC. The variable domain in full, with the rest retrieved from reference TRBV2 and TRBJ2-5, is EPEVTQTPSHQVTQMGQEVILRCVPISNHLYFYWYRQILGQKVEFLVSFYNNEISEKSEIFDDQFSVERPDGSNFTLKIRSTKLEDSAMYFCASSERPSGKQETQYFGPGTRLLVL.

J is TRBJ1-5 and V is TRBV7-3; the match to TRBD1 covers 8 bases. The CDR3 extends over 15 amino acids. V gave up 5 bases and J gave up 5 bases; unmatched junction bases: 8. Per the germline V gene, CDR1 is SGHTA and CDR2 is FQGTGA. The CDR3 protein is CASSRTGGRDQPQHF. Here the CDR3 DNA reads TGTGCCAGCAGCCGCACAGGGGGGAGGGATCAGCCCCAGCATTTT.

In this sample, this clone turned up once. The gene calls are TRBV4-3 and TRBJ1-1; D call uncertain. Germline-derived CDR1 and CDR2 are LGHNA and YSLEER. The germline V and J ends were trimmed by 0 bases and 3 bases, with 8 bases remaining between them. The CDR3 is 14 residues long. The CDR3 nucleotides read TGCGCCAGCAGCCAAGATGCGGAATACACTGAAGCTTTCTTT. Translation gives CASSQDAEYTEAFF.

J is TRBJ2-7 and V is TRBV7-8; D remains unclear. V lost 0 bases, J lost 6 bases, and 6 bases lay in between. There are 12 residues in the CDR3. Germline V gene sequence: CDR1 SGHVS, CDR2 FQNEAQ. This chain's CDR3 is CASSLATGEQYF. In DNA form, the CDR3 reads TGTGCCAGCAGCTTAGCGACTGGCGAGCAGTACTTC.

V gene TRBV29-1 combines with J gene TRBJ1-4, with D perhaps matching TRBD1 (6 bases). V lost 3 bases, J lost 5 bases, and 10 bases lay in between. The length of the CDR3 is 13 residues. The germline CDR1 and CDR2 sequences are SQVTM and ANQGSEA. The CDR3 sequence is CSVDLRGNEKLFF. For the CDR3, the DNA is TGCAGCGTTGATTTAAGGGGGAATGAAAAACTGTTTTTT.

Written as DNA, the CDR3 is TGTGCCAGCAGATCTACAGGACGCAATCAGCCCCAGCATTTT. Amino acids: CASRSTGRNQPQHF. The chain joins TRBV27 to TRBJ1-5, with a possible D match to TRBD1 (5 bases). The CDR3 has 14 amino acids. Germline V gene sequence: CDR1 MNHEY, CDR2 SMNVEV (reference sequence). V was cut by 6 bases and J by 2 bases, with 11 bases left in between.

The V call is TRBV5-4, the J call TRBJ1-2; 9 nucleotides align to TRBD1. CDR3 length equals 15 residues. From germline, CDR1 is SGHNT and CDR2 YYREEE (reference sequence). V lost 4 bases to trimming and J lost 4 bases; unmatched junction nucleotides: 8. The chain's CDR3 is CASSKNRGRGYGYTF. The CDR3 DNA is TGTGCCAGCAGCAAAAACAGGGGGCGCGGCTATGGCTACACCTTC. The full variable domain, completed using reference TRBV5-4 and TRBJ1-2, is ETGVTQSPTHLIKTRGQQVTLRCSSQSGHNTVSWYQQALGQGPQFIFQYYREEENGRGNFPPRFSGLQFPNYSSELNVNALELDDSALYLCASSKNRGRGYGYTFGSGTRLTVV.

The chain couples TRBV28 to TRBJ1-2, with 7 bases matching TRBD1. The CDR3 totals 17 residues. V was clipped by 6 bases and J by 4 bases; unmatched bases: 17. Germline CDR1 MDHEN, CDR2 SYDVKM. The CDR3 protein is CASSLGGNRGNFYGYTF. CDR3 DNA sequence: TGTGCCAGCAGCCTAGGGGGGAACAGGGGAAACTTCTATGGCTACACCTTC.

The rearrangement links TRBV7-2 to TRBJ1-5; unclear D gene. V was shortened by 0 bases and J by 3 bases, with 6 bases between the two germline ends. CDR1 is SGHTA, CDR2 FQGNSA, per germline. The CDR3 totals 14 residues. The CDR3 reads CASSLAQHNQPQHF. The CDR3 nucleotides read TGTGCCAGCAGCTTAGCACAGCACAATCAGCCCCAGCATTTT.

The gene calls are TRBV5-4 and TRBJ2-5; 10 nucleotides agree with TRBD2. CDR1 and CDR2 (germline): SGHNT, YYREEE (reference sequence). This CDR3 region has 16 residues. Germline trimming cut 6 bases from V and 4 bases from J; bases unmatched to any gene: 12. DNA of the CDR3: TGTGCCAGCACCCGAGGGGCTAGCGGGGGTGGAGAGACCCAGTACTTC. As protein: CASTRGASGGGETQYF.

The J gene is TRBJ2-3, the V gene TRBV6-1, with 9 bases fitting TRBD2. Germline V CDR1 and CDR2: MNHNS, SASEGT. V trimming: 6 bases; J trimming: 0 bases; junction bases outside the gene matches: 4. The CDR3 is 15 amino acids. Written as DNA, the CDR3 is TGTGCCAGCAGGCTGACTAGCGGAAGCACAGATACGCAGTATTTT. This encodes CASRLTSGSTDTQYF.

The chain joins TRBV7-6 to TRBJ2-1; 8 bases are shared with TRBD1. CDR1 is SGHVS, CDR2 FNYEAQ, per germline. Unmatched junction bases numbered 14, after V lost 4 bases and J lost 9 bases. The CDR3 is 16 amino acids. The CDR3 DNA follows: TGTGCCAGCAGCTCCGGGACAGGTCGCGCTACAATTGAGCAGTTCTTC. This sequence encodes CASSSGTGRATIEQFF.

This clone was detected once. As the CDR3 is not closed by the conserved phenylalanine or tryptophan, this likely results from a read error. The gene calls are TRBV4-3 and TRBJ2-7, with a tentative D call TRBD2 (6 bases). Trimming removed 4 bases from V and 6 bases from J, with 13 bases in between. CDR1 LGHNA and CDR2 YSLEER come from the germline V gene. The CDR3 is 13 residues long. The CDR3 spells CASSRGEGSEQYL. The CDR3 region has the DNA TGCGCCAGCAGCCGGGGGGAAGGCAGCGAGCAGTACCTC.

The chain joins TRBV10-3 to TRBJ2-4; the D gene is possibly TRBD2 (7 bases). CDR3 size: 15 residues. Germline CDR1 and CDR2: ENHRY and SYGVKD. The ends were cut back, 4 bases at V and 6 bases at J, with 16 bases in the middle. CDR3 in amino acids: CAISGGGGRGNIQYF. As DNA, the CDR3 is TGTGCCATCAGTGGCGGCGGGGGCAGGGGAAACATTCAGTACTTC.